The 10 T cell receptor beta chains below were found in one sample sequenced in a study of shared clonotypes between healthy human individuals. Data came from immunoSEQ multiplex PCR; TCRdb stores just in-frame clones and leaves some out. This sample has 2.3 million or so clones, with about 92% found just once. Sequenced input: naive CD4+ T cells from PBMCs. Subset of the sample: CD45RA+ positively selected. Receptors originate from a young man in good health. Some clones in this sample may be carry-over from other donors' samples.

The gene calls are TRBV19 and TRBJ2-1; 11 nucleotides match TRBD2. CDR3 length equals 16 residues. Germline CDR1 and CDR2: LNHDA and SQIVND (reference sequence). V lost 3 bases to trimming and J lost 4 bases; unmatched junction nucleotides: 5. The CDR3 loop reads CASSIPGTSGYNEQFF. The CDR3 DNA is TGTGCCAGTAGTATCCCCGGGACTAGCGGATACAATGAGCAGTTCTTC.

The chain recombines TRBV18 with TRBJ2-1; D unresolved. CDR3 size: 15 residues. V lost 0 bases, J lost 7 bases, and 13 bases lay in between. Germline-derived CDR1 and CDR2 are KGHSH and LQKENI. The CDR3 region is CASSPPPVGWNEQFF. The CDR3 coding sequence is TGTGCCAGCTCACCACCGCCCGTAGGGTGGAATGAGCAGTTCTTC.

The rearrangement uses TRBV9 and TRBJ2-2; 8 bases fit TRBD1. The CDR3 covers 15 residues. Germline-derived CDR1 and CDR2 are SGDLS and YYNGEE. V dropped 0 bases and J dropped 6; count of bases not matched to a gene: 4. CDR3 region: CASSVALQGAGELFF. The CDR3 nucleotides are TGTGCCAGCAGCGTAGCTTTACAGGGGGCCGGGGAGCTGTTTTTT.

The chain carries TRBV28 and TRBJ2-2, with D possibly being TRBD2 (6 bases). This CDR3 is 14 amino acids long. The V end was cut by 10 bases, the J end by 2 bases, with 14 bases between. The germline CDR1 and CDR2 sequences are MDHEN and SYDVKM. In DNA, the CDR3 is TGTGCCACCCTCCGGGACTTAAACACCGGGGAGCTGTTTTTT. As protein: CATLRDLNTGELFF.

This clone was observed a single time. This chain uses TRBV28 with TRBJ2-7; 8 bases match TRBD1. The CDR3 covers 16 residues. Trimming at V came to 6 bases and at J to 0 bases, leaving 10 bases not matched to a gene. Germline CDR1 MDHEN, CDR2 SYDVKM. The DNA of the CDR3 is TGTGCCAGCAGCCCTACCCGGACAGGGAGCTCCTACGAGCAGTACTTC. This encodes CASSPTRTGSSYEQYF.

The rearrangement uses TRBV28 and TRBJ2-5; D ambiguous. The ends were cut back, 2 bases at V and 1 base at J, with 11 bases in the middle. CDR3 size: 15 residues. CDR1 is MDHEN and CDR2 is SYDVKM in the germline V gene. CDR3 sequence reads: CASSLHGRSQETQYF. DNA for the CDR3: TGTGCCAGCAGTTTACACGGACGATCCCAAGAGACCCAGTACTTC.

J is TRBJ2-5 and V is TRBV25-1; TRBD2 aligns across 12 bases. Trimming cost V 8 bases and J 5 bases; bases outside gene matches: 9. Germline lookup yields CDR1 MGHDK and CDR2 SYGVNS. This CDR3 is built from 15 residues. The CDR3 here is CASCLAGGAAETQYF. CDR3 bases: TGTGCCAGCTGCCTAGCGGGAGGGGCGGCCGAGACCCAGTACTTC. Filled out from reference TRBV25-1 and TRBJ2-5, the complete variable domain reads EADIYQTPRYLVIGTGKKITLECSQTMGHDKMYWYQQDPGMELHLIHYSYGVNSTEKGDLSSESTVSRIRTEHFPLTLESARPSHTSQYLCASCLAGGAAETQYFGPGTRLLVL.

CDR3 nucleotide sequence: TGTGCCAGCATCGGCCTCACTGAAGCTTTCTTT. This codes for CASIGLTEAFF. This chain connects TRBV11-2 to TRBJ1-1; D gene ambiguous. This CDR3 spans 11 amino acids. Trimming shortened V by 7 bases and J by 4 bases, and 7 bases separated the two germline ends. The germline gives CDR1 SGHAT, CDR2 FQNNGV.

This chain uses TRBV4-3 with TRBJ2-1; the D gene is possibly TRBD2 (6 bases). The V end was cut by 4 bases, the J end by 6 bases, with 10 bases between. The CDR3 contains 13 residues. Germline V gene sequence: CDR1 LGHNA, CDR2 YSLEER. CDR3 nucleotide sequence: TGCGCCAGCAGCCGGACGGGGGTCAATGAGCAGTTCTTC. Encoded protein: CASSRTGVNEQFF.

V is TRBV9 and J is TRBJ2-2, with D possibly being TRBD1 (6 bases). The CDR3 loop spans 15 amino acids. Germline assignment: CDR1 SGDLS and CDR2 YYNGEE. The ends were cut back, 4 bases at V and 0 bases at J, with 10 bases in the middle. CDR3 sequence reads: CASSPRTANTGELFF. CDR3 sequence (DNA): TGTGCCAGCAGCCCCCGGACAGCGAACACCGGGGAGCTGTTTTTT. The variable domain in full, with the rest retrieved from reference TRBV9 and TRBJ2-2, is DSGVTQTPKHLITATGQRVTLRCSPRSGDLSVYWYQQSLDQGLQFLIQYYNGEERAKGNILERFSAQQFPDLHSELNLSSLELGDSALYFCASSPRTANTGELFFGEGSRLTVL.